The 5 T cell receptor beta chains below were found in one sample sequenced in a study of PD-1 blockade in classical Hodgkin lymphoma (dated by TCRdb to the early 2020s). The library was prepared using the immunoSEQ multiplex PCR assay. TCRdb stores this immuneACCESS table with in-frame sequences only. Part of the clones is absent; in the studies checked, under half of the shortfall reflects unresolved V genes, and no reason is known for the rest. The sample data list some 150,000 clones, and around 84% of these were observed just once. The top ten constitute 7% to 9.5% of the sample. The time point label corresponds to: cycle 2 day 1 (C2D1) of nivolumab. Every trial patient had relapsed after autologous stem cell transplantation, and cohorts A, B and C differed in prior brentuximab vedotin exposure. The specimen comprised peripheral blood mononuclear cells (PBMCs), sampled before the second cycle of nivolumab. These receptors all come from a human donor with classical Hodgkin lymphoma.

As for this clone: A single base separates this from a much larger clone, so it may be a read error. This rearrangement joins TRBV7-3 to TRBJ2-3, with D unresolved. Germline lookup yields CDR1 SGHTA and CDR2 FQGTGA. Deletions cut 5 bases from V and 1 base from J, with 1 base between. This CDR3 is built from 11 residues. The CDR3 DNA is TGTGCCAGCAGCCGCACAGATACGCAGTATTTT. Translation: CASSRTDTQYF. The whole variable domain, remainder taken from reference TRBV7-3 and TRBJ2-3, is GAGVSQTPSNKVTEKGKYVELRCDPISGHTALYWYRQSLGQGPEFLIYFQGTGAADDSGLPNDRFFAVRPEGSVSTLKIQRTERGDSAVYLCASSRTDTQYFGPGTRLTVL.

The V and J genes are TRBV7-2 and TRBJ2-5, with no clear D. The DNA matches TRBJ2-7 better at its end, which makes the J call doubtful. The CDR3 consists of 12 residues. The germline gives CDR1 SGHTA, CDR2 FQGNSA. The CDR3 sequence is CASSFVRDEQYF. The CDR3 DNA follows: TGTGCCAGCAGCTTTGTACGCGACGAGCAGTACTTC.

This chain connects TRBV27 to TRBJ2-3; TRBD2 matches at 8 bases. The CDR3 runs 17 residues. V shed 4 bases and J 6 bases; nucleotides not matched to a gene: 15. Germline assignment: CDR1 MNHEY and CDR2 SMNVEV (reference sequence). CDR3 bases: TGTGCCAGCAGTTCCAGACTAGCGACGATGGGTTGGGATACGCAGTATTTT. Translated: CASSSRLATMGWDTQYF.

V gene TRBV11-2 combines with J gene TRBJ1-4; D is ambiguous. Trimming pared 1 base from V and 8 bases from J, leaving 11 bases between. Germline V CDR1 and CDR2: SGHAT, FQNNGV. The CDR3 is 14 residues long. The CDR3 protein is CASSLGWGGEKLFF. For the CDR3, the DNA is TGTGCCAGCAGCTTAGGTTGGGGAGGAGAAAAACTGTTTTTT.

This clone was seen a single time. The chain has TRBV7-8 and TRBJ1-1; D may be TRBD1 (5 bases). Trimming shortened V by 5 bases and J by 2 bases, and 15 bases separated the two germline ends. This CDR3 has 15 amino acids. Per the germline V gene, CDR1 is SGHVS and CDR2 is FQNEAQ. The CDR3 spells CASSRRGWVNTEAFF. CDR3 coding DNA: TGTGCCAGCAGCCGACGGGGGTGGGTAAACACTGAAGCTTTCTTT. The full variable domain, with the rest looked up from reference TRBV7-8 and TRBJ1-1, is GAGVSQSPRYKVAKRGQDVALRCDPISGHVSLFWYQQALGQGPEFLTYFQNEAQLDKSGLPSDRFFAERPEGSVSTLKIQRTQQEDSAVYLCASSRRGWVNTEAFFGQGTRLTVV.